Below are 27 T cell receptor beta chains sequenced from a single sample in a study of cytomegalovirus exposure and HLA in healthy donors. The primer mix had 60 Vbeta and 13 Jbeta primers. The protocol was immunoSEQ multiplex PCR, while the TCRdb copy is restricted to in-frame clones and leaves out a portion. The sample includes approximately 100,000 clones, 70% to 80% seen only once; the top ten take 2% to 3%. The sequenced sample was PBMCs. All receptors come from a female donor in good health and CMV-seronegative.

The V gene is TRBV9, the J gene TRBJ2-1; a weak D match, TRBD2 (7 bases). The CDR3 length is 15 residues. Trimming pared 4 bases from V and 9 bases from J, leaving 20 bases between. CDR1 and CDR2 from the germline V gene are SGDLS and YYNGEE. This CDR3 is CASSPEGGGPGEQFF. CDR3 DNA: TGTGCCAGCAGCCCGGAGGGGGGGGGCCCGGGTGAGCAGTTCTTC.

The gene calls are TRBV19 and TRBJ2-6, with a tentative D call TRBD1 (5 bases). Trimming removed 5 bases from V and 0 bases from J, with 11 bases in between. The CDR3 is made up of 16 amino acids. Germline V gene lookup returns CDR1 LNHDA and CDR2 SQIVND (reference sequence). This CDR3 reads CASSPTARSGANVLTF. CDR3 nucleotides: TGTGCCAGTAGTCCGACAGCCCGCTCTGGGGCCAACGTCCTGACTTTC.

This rearrangement joins TRBV6-1 to TRBJ2-1, with 10 bases lining up with TRBD2. The germline V gene encodes CDR1 MNHNS and CDR2 SASEGT. There are 16 residues in the CDR3. Trimming at V came to 4 bases and at J to 4 bases, leaving 7 bases not matched to a gene. CDR3 residues: CASSALAGATYNEQFF. CDR3 nucleotides: TGTGCCAGCAGTGCCCTAGCGGGGGCCACGTACAATGAGCAGTTCTTC.

This rearrangement joins TRBV27 to TRBJ1-2, with 7 bases aligning to TRBD1. V shed 3 bases and J 8 bases; nucleotides not matched to a gene: 6. The CDR3 has 13 residues. Germline V gives CDR1 MNHEY, CDR2 SMNVEV (reference sequence). The CDR3 region is CASSFTGDGGYTF. The CDR3 DNA reads TGTGCCAGCAGTTTCACAGGGGACGGAGGCTACACCTTC.

This sequence joins TRBV13 and TRBJ1-1; TRBD1 matches at 7 bases. The CDR3 has 14 residues. J lost 5 bases, V lost 3 bases, and 6 bases had no gene match. Per the germline V gene, CDR1 is PRHDT and CDR2 is FYEKMQ (reference sequence). The CDR3 coding sequence is TGTGCCAGCAGCTTGACAGGGAGAAGGACTGAAGCTTTCTTT. Translating it yields CASSLTGRRTEAFF.

The chain combines TRBV4-2 with TRBJ2-3; 10 nucleotides align to TRBD2. This CDR3 has 18 residues. Looked up from germline, CDR1 is LGHNA and CDR2 is YNFKEQ. The junction had 18 bases not matched to a gene; V was cut back by 4 bases and J by 8 bases. The CDR3 protein is CASSPVGSGGPASGTQYF. CDR3 coding DNA: TGTGCCAGCAGCCCTGTTGGTAGCGGGGGGCCGGCGTCAGGTACGCAGTATTTT.

This chain links TRBV4-1 with TRBJ2-2; D gene ambiguous. Germline V gives CDR1 MGHRA, CDR2 YSYEKL. The CDR3 is 13 amino acids. Trimming removed 4 bases from V and 9 bases from J, with 12 bases in between. The CDR3 loop reads CASSLGVNRELFF. The CDR3 nucleotides read TGCGCCAGCAGCCTGGGCGTTAATAGGGAGCTGTTTTTT.

About this clone: Relative to the germline gene, one junction end is altered; a read error may explain this. At the DNA level, this CDR3 is encoded by other sequences in the same sample as well. The chain carries TRBV6-5 and TRBJ1-2; D is perhaps TRBD1 (5 bases). The germline V gene has CDR1 MNHEY and CDR2 SVGAGI. This CDR3 is built from 14 residues. CDR3 nucleotide sequence: TGCGCCAGCAGTTACTCTGGGGGAGGCTATGGCTACACCTTC. Protein product: CASSYSGGGYGYTF.

In its sample, this clone was seen a few times. This chain uses TRBV4-2 with TRBJ1-6, with D possibly being TRBD1 (6 bases). The V gene's germline CDR1 is LGHNA and CDR2 YNFKEQ. CDR3 length: 16 residues. With 1 base removed from V and 8 bases from J, the gap between germline ends came to 15 bases. CDR3 region: CASSQGPGDGHSPLHF. The CDR3 nucleotides are TGTGCCAGCAGCCAAGGTCCAGGGGACGGACATTCACCCCTCCACTTT.

V and J are TRBV29-1 and TRBJ1-1; no firm D call. The CDR3 is made up of 12 amino acids. Germline V gene sequence: CDR1 SQVTM, CDR2 ANQGSEA. The ends were cut back, 7 bases at V and 4 bases at J, with 13 bases in the middle. The CDR3 is CSAGPHGTEAFF. The DNA for the CDR3 is TGCAGCGCAGGCCCACATGGCACTGAAGCTTTCTTT.

This chain's CDR3 is CASSRGTASRASTDTQYF. CDR3 DNA sequence: TGTGCCAGCAGCCGGGGGACAGCCTCGAGAGCTAGCACAGATACGCAGTATTTT. The V gene is TRBV7-9, the J gene TRBJ2-3; tentatively, D is TRBD1 (7 bases). The CDR3 loop spans 18 amino acids. Looked up from germline, CDR1 is SEHNR and CDR2 is FQNEAQ (reference sequence). Trimming stripped 5 bases from V and 0 bases from J, with 21 bases between.

The chain combines TRBV19 with TRBJ1-5; TRBD1 matches 7 bases. This CDR3 is 13 amino acids long. Germline-derived CDR1 and CDR2 are LNHDA and SQIVND (reference sequence). After removal of 6 bases from V and 6 bases from J, the junction contained 5 bases not matched to a gene. This CDR3 reads CASSATGSQPQHF. The CDR3 DNA reads as TGTGCCAGTAGCGCGACAGGGTCTCAGCCCCAGCATTTT.

The rearrangement links TRBV4-1 to TRBJ2-3; 12 bases align to TRBD2. V lost 0 bases to trimming and J lost 4 bases; unmatched junction nucleotides: 11. Germline CDR1 MGHRA, CDR2 YSYEKL. The CDR3 loop spans 19 amino acids. CDR3 DNA: TGCGCCAGCAGCCAAGATCCCCCTAGCGGGGGGGCCCGCCCAGATACGCAGTATTTT. Translated: CASSQDPPSGGARPDTQYF.

This clone turned up a few times. This chain links TRBV5-6 with TRBJ1-1, with TRBD1 identical over 7 bases. This CDR3 has 14 amino acids. J gave up 0 bases and V 4 bases, and 3 bases lay outside the gene matches. Germline-derived CDR1 and CDR2 are SGHDT and YYEEEE. As DNA, the CDR3 is TGTGCCAGCAGCCGGGACAGATTGAACACTGAAGCTTTCTTT. Amino acid sequence: CASSRDRLNTEAFF.

The chain employs TRBV13 and TRBJ2-7; D perhaps matches TRBD2 (6 bases). V dropped 1 base and J dropped 3 bases, with 28 bases sitting between them. The CDR3 spans 20 residues. Germline lookup yields CDR1 PRHDT and CDR2 FYEKMQ (reference sequence). The CDR3 coding sequence is TGTGCCAGCAGCTTAGAGGGACTCCAAGAAGGCCGGCACCATGACTACGAGCAGTACTTC. Protein: CASSLEGLQEGRHHDYEQYF.

The chain is built from TRBV25-1 and TRBJ1-2; no firm D call. V was clipped by 4 bases and J by 8 bases, with 17 bases between them. Germline CDR1 and CDR2: MGHDK and SYGVNS. CDR3 length: 14 amino acids. The CDR3 nucleotides are TGTGCCAGCAGTGGCCTAAATAACAGATGGGGCTACACCTTC. Protein product: CASSGLNNRWGYTF.

This chain connects TRBV7-2 to TRBJ1-5, with D unclear. Germline lookup yields CDR1 SGHTA and CDR2 FQGNSA. Trimming took 2 bases from V and 2 from J, leaving 10 bases between them. CDR3 length: 15 residues. The CDR3 spells CASSLRFGGNQPQHF. In nucleotides, the CDR3 is TGTGCCAGCAGCTTAAGGTTCGGAGGCAATCAGCCCCAGCATTTT.

This chain connects TRBV7-2 to TRBJ2-2; tentatively, D is TRBD2 (5 bases). Looked up from germline, CDR1 is SGHTA and CDR2 is FQGNSA. Trimming removed 5 bases from V and 5 bases from J, with 12 bases in between. The CDR3 contains 14 residues. This chain's CDR3 is CASSPAVQTGELFF. CDR3 DNA sequence: TGTGCCAGCAGCCCAGCGGTGCAGACCGGGGAGCTGTTTTTT.

V and J are TRBV29-1 and TRBJ1-2; 7 bases map to TRBD1. J was trimmed by 1 base and V by 6 bases; bases with no gene match: 2. The CDR3 is 12 residues long. Germline V CDR1 and CDR2: SQVTM, ANQGSEA. The DNA for the CDR3 is TGCAGCGTGGACAGGCTTAACTATGGCTACACCTTC. Encoded protein: CSVDRLNYGYTF.

The chain recombines TRBV15 with TRBJ2-1; 9 nucleotides line up with TRBD2. The CDR3 loop spans 16 amino acids. V was clipped by 3 bases and J by 6 bases; unmatched bases: 9. The germline V gene encodes CDR1 LNHNV and CDR2 YYDKDF (reference sequence). The CDR3 protein is CATSRPGSGGRNEQFF. The CDR3, as DNA: TGTGCCACCAGCAGGCCTGGCAGCGGGGGGCGCAATGAGCAGTTCTTC.

The chain recombines TRBV7-2 with TRBJ1-3; maybe TRBD1 (5 bases). The CDR3 covers 17 residues. The V end was cut by 8 bases, the J end by 4 bases, with 24 bases between. Germline-derived CDR1 and CDR2 are SGHTA and FQGNSA. The CDR3 loop reads CASSKRIGGDVGNTIYF. In DNA form, the CDR3 reads TGTGCCAGCTCCAAGCGGATCGGGGGGGATGTAGGAAACACCATATATTTT.

This clone was seen only a few times. The chain carries TRBV6-9 and TRBJ1-2, with 7 bases fitting TRBD1. V was pared by 8 bases and J by 2 bases, with 5 bases of the junction left unmatched. Germline CDR1 is MNHGY and CDR2 is SVAAGI. CDR3 length equals 13 residues. The CDR3 sequence is CASPTGKNYGYTF. Written as DNA, the CDR3 is TGTGCCAGCCCGACAGGGAAAAACTATGGCTACACCTTC.

The chain recombines TRBV5-1 with TRBJ2-7; TRBD2 aligns across 9 bases. Unmatched junction bases numbered 6, after V lost 2 bases and J lost 6 bases. Germline assignment: CDR1 SGHRS and CDR2 YFSETQ. This CDR3 has 14 amino acids. CDR3 amino acids: CASSLQAGGLEQYF. CDR3 DNA: TGCGCCAGCAGCTTACAAGCGGGGGGCCTCGAGCAGTACTTC.

The rearrangement links TRBV7-8 to TRBJ2-7; 9 bases are a match to TRBD1. V dropped 5 bases and J dropped 9; count of bases not matched to a gene: 11. The CDR3 totals 14 residues. Germline CDR1 is SGHVS and CDR2 is FQNEAQ. CDR3 DNA sequence: TGTGCCAGCAGCCCCGGGACAGGGCCGATGGGGCAGTACTTC. Its translation is CASSPGTGPMGQYF.

This clone was found a few times. The V and J genes are TRBV14 and TRBJ2-3, with a weak D call TRBD1 (5 bases). Looked up from germline, CDR1 is SGHDN and CDR2 is FVKESK. This CDR3 region has 17 residues. Trimming shortened V by 4 bases and J by 0 bases, and 17 bases separated the two germline ends. The CDR3 DNA sequence: TGTGCCAGCAGCCTATACTCTGGACACAAAAGCACAGATACGCAGTATTTT. As protein: CASSLYSGHKSTDTQYF.

This clone was counted once. The chain links TRBV5-1 to TRBJ1-2; TRBD1 is a possible D gene (5 bases). With 4 bases removed from V and 2 bases from J, the gap between germline ends came to 9 bases. The CDR3 is made up of 13 amino acids. Germline values: CDR1 SGHRS, CDR2 YFSETQ. The CDR3 sequence: CASSEPGNYGYTF. The CDR3 nucleotides are TGCGCCAGCAGCGAACCAGGGAACTATGGCTACACCTTC.

The chain carries TRBV19 and TRBJ1-2, with D possibly TRBD1 on 6 matching bases. Trimming removed 7 bases from V and 0 bases from J, with 21 bases in between. The CDR3 is 17 residues long. CDR1 and CDR2 (germline): LNHDA, SQIVND (reference sequence). CDR3 DNA: TGTGCCAGTATTTCATTCCAGGGGCGAGAAGCTAACTATGGCTACACCTTC. It specifies CASISFQGREANYGYTF.